The 22 T cell receptor beta chains given below trace back to one sample, sequenced in a study of metastatic and nonmetastatic thyroid tumors. Thyroid surgery was preceded by no treatment in any patient. From the PCR reads, TCRdb re-called clones with MiXCR. The table lists 30,000 to 35,000 clones, 25% to 30% of them singletons. The sequenced sample consisted of blood. These receptors were obtained from a female donor with papillary thyroid cancer or a benign thyroid nodule (not recorded which). Some clones in this sample may be carry-over from other donors' samples.

This clone was observed at least ten times. The CDR3: CASSSTGVGQPQHF. The DNA for the CDR3 is TGTGCCAGCAGTTCAACAGGGGTGGGGCAGCCCCAGCATTTT. The chain uses TRBV11-1 and TRBJ1-5, with TRBD1 matching 7 bases. V dropped 6 bases and J dropped 7; count of bases not matched to a gene: 9. CDR1 is SGHAT and CDR2 is FQDESV in the germline V gene (reference sequence). There are 14 residues in the CDR3.

This clone was picked up many times. CDR3 protein: CASSVLPVRTSSYNSPLHF. The CDR3, as DNA: TGTGCCAGCAGCGTACTCCCAGTGAGAACAAGCTCCTATAATTCACCCCTCCACTTT. This rearrangement joins TRBV9 to TRBJ1-6; D is undetermined. V gave up 1 base and J gave up 0 bases, with 17 bases separating them. This CDR3 contains 19 residues. Germline V gene sequence: CDR1 SGDLS, CDR2 YYNGEE. The full variable domain, with the rest looked up from reference TRBV9 and TRBJ1-6, is DSGVTQTPKHLITATGQRVTLRCSPRSGDLSVYWYQQSLDQGLQFLIQYYNGEERAKGNILERFSAQQFPDLHSELNLSSLELGDSALYFCASSVLPVRTSSYNSPLHFGNGTRLTVT.

By sample fraction, this clone is medium-sized. This rearrangement joins TRBV28 to TRBJ2-7; 9 positions match TRBD2. The CDR3 is 17 residues long. With 6 bases clipped from V and 0 bases from J, the junction kept 12 bases outside the gene matches. Germline assignment: CDR1 MDHEN and CDR2 SYDVKM. The CDR3 region has the DNA TGTGCCAGCAGAAACCCGGGACTAGCTTCGCCCTCCTACGAGCAGTACTTC. Protein sequence: CASRNPGLASPSYEQYF.

This chain links TRBV6-5 with TRBJ1-5, with 7 bases lining up with TRBD1. CDR1 and CDR2 from the germline V gene are MNHEY and SVGAGI. This CDR3 region has 16 residues. V trimming: 4 bases; J trimming: 8 bases; junction bases outside the gene matches: 14. The CDR3 loop is CASSSAGQVRNKPQHF. DNA of the CDR3: TGTGCCAGCAGTTCCGCTGGACAGGTTCGGAATAAGCCCCAGCATTTT.

This clone was detected ten times or more. The genes are TRBV3-1 and TRBJ1-2, with D maybe TRBD1 (5 bases). Germline V gene lookup returns CDR1 LGHDT and CDR2 YNNKEL (reference sequence). Trimming cost V 1 base and J 2 bases, with 8 bases left between them. The CDR3 covers 14 residues. CDR3 coding DNA: TGTGCCAGCAGCCAAGGGACAATAAACTATGGCTACACCTTC. Translated: CASSQGTINYGYTF.

This clone has at least ten counts. The chain employs TRBV11-1 and TRBJ1-5; 8 bases agree with TRBD1. The V gene's germline CDR1 is SGHAT and CDR2 FQDESV (reference sequence). The ends lost 3 bases at V and 5 bases at J; junction bases unmatched: 15. The CDR3 length is 18 residues. The CDR3 is CASSFTSDRAGGHQPQHF. CDR3 in DNA: TGTGCCAGCAGCTTTACCTCGGACAGGGCAGGAGGTCATCAGCCCCAGCATTTT.

This clone showed up many times. The genes are TRBV3-1 and TRBJ2-5; TRBD1 aligns across 7 bases. The CDR3 loop spans 16 amino acids. Unmatched junction bases numbered 9, after V lost 4 bases and J lost 1 base. CDR1 LGHDT and CDR2 YNNKEL come from the germline V gene (reference sequence). The CDR3 region is CASSPRDRVVQETQYF. CDR3 coding DNA: TGTGCCAGCAGCCCCCGGGACAGAGTTGTCCAAGAGACCCAGTACTTC.

This clone occurred a few times. The chain combines TRBV9 with TRBJ2-3; no clear D gene. Germline assignment: CDR1 SGDLS and CDR2 YYNGEE. This CDR3 contains 15 residues. Trimming pared 0 bases from V and 2 bases from J, leaving 10 bases between. CDR3 bases: TGTGCCAGCAGCGTAGCGGGTGGGGACACAGATACGCAGTATTTT. Protein: CASSVAGGDTDTQYF.

This clone qualifies as medium-sized. The CDR3 region has the DNA TGCGCCAGCAGCTTAGGCCCGTCGGCCTACGAGCAGTACTTC. This encodes CASSLGPSAYEQYF. The chain is built from TRBV5-1 and TRBJ2-7; no firm D call. Germline CDR1 is SGHRS and CDR2 is YFSETQ. The germline V and J ends were trimmed by 2 bases and 2 bases, with 11 bases remaining between them. The CDR3 spans 14 residues.

In its sample, this clone was seen many times. The chain links TRBV7-2 to TRBJ2-3; 10 bases line up with TRBD2. The CDR3 totals 17 residues. Germline CDR1 reads SGHTA; CDR2 reads FQGNSA. The ends lost 5 bases at V and 0 bases at J; junction bases unmatched: 8. Here the CDR3 reads CASSGAAGGPSTDTQYF. CDR3 sequence (DNA): TGTGCCAGCAGCGGTGCAGCGGGAGGGCCGAGCACAGATACGCAGTATTTT.

This clone appeared a few times. The chain uses TRBV6-1 and TRBJ1-1; possibly TRBD1 for D (5 bases). In germline, CDR1 is MNHNS, CDR2 SASEGT. V was pared by 4 bases and J by 5 bases, with 20 bases between. CDR3 size: 16 residues. DNA for the CDR3: TGTGCCAGCAGTGTCGAACCGGCATCAAGGGGTACTGAAGCTTTCTTT. Residues: CASSVEPASRGTEAFF.

This clone was detected once. The chain combines TRBV11-1 with TRBJ1-6; D is possibly TRBD1 (6 bases). The length of the CDR3 is 16 residues. Germline CDR1 reads SGHAT; CDR2 reads FQDESV (reference sequence). V lost 5 bases, J lost 0 bases, and 11 bases lay in between. CDR3 coding DNA: TGTGCCAGCAGCAAGGGGGGCAGCTCCTATAATTCACCCCTCCACTTT. Translated: CASSKGGSSYNSPLHF.

On this clone itself: The conserved final phenylalanine or tryptophan is absent from the CDR3, which likely points to a read error. The chain has TRBV3-1 and TRBJ1-2; 10 bases are shared with TRBD1. CDR1 is LGHDT, CDR2 YNNKEL, per germline (reference sequence). After removal of 4 bases from V and 1 base from J, the junction contained 12 bases not matched to a gene. The CDR3 is 18 amino acids. The CDR3 DNA reads as TGTGCCAGCAGCCTTATAACCAGGACAGGGGGACTTAACTATGGCTACACCCTC. It specifies CASSLITRTGGLNYGYTL.

The V gene is TRBV7-9, the J gene TRBJ1-2; D is ambiguous. V dropped 4 bases and J dropped 3 bases, with 9 bases sitting between them. Looked up from germline, CDR1 is SEHNR and CDR2 is FQNEAQ (reference sequence). The CDR3 covers 13 residues. This CDR3 is CASSYQTDYGYTF. Here the CDR3 DNA reads TGTGCCAGCAGCTATCAGACGGACTATGGCTACACCTTC.

This clone was detected ten times or more. This chain uses TRBV6-1 with TRBJ1-4, with D possibly TRBD1 on 5 matching bases. CDR3 length equals 16 residues. From germline, CDR1 is MNHNS and CDR2 SASEGT. The V gene lost 7 bases and the J gene lost 8 bases, with 23 bases spanning the gap. Here the CDR3 DNA reads TGTGCCAGCACACCCCGAGCAGAAGGGTGGGGCGAAAAACTGTTTTTT. Translating it yields CASTPRAEGWGEKLFF.

This clone appeared a few times. This chain links TRBV6-6 with TRBJ2-5; 8 bases map to TRBD2. Per the germline V gene, CDR1 is MNHNY and CDR2 is SVGAGI (reference sequence). The CDR3 has 18 residues. With 6 bases clipped from V and 1 base from J, the junction kept 16 bases outside the gene matches. This chain's CDR3 is CASSPPWGLAGTQETQYF. In nucleotides, the CDR3 is TGTGCCAGCAGCCCCCCCTGGGGTTTAGCGGGGACCCAAGAGACCCAGTACTTC.

At least ten counts were recorded for this clone. The chain is built from TRBV6-1 and TRBJ1-3; unclear D gene. Per the germline V gene, CDR1 is MNHNS and CDR2 is SASEGT. Trimming pared 3 bases from V and 4 bases from J, leaving 16 bases between. There are 16 residues in the CDR3. CDR3: CASSDLDSLTGNTIYF. CDR3 nucleotides: TGTGCCAGCAGTGATTTAGATTCCCTGACCGGAAACACCATATATTTT.

This clone has ten or more counts. It is unclear where the CDR3 begins or ends on the DNA, so no DNA is shown, and the CDR3 is as TCRdb lists it. V and J are TRBV12-5 and TRBJ1-2. Germline V gives CDR1 LGHNT, CDR2 FRNRAP. 15 amino acids form the CDR3, both terminal residues included. This chain's CDR3 is CASGLERDWYYGYTF.

Ten or more counts support this clone. This sequence joins TRBV20-1 and TRBJ1-4; tentative D call: TRBD1 (6 bases). The CDR3 is 13 amino acids. The V and J ends lost 6 bases and 6 bases respectively, with 14 bases between them. Germline assignment: CDR1 DFQATT and CDR2 SNEGSKA (reference sequence). As DNA, the CDR3 is TGCAGTGCCAAGGACAGCTTGGATGAAAAACTGTTTTTT. It specifies CSAKDSLDEKLFF.

This clone has ten or more counts. The chain couples TRBV2 to TRBJ1-4; tentative D call: TRBD1 (6 bases). Germline loops: CDR1 SNHLY, CDR2 FYNNEI. Trimming shortened V by 4 bases and J by 5 bases, and 11 bases separated the two germline ends. The CDR3 contains 14 residues. This CDR3 is CASSAGGLNEKLFF. In nucleotides, the CDR3 is TGTGCCAGCAGTGCCGGGGGCTTAAATGAAAAACTGTTTTTT.

This clone was recorded a few times. The same CDR3 arises from other DNA sequences in this sample as well. This chain joins TRBV7-9 and TRBJ2-7; either TRBD1 or TRBD2 may supply D (5 bases each). Trimming took off 11 bases at V and 7 bases at J, with 18 bases between the two ends. The CDR3 covers 12 residues. Germline V lookup: CDR1 SEHNR, CDR2 FQNEAQ (reference sequence). The DNA for the CDR3 is TGTGCCGGAACGGGGACCTCGGGAGAGCAGTACTTC. The encoded protein is CAGTGTSGEQYF.

The sample holds many counts of this clone. The chain carries TRBV13 and TRBJ1-4; no reliable D call. The germline V and J ends were trimmed by 5 bases and 8 bases, with 9 bases remaining between them. Germline CDR1 and CDR2: PRHDT and FYEKMQ (reference sequence). This CDR3 is built from 12 residues. The CDR3 DNA reads TGTGCCAGCAGCACGCAACAAGAAAAACTGTTTTTT. Translated, it gives CASSTQQEKLFF.